The T cell receptor beta chain described here comes from a study of identical twins. Overall study results and limits: Analyses based on zero insertions could be partly confounded by invariant MAIT and iNKT cells. Memory repertoires lacked the insertion deficit that abundant cord blood beta clonotypes showed. Out-of-frame TCR alpha sharing observed in monozygotic twins exceeded model estimates.

Of note for this clonotype: The antigen is unknown.

This CDR3 region has 13 residues. Germline assignment: CDR1 MNHEY and CDR2 SMNVEV (reference sequence). V gave up 5 bases and J gave up 8 bases; unmatched junction bases: 8. With template switching, a universal primer site was added, and the cDNA carried unique molecular identifiers. TCRdb ran MiXCR on the 5' RACE reads and lists one entry per CDR3 protein. Seen here are around 1.7 million distinct CDR3 sequences, 32% observed once, and the top ten hold 0.27%. This chain connects TRBV27 to TRBJ1-2, with 7 bases matching TRBD1. The sample taken for sequencing was cord blood. This TCR derives from a newborn girl in good health. The CDR3 DNA sequence: TGTGCCAGCAGTCTGGACTACAGGGGAGGCTACACCTTC. It encodes CASSLDYRGGYTF.